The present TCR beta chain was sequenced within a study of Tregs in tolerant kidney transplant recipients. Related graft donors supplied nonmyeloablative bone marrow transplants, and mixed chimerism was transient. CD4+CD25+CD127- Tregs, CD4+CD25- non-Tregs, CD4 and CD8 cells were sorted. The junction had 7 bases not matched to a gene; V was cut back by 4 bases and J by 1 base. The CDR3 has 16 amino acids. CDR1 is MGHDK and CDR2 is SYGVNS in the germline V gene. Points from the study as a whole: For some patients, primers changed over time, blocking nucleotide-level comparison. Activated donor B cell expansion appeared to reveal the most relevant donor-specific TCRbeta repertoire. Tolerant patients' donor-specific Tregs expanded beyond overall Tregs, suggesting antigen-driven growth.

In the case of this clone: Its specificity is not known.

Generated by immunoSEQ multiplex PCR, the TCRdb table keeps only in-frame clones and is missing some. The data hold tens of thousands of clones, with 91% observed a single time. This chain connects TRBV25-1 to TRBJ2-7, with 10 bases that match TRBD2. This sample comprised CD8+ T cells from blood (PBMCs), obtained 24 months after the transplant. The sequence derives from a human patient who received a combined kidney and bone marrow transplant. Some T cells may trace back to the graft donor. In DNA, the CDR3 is TGTGCCAGCAGTGGCCCCACTAGCGGGGCTTCCTACGAGCAGTACTTC. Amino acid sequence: CASSGPTSGASYEQYF.